One and the same sample provided the 19 T cell receptor beta chains below, sequenced in a study of blood T cell repertoires in COVID-19. Profiling relied on immunoSEQ multiplex PCR, and the TCRdb table lists in-frame clones only, not all of them. The sample contains some 350,000 clones, over 75% of which appear only once. The sequencing input was PBMCs or T cells enriched from blood (not recorded which). All receptors come from a woman between 25 and 40 years old who had recovered from COVID-19.

The rearrangement links TRBV5-4 to TRBJ2-2, with D perhaps TRBD1 (5 bases). Trimming took 3 bases from V and 6 from J, leaving 9 bases between them. The germline gives CDR1 SGHNT, CDR2 YYREEE (reference sequence). The CDR3 is 13 amino acids. CDR3: CASSSPGPGELFF. CDR3 DNA: TGTGCCAGCAGCTCTCCAGGGCCCGGGGAGCTGTTTTTT. The entire variable domain, with the rest obtained from reference TRBV5-4 and TRBJ2-2, is as follows: ETGVTQSPTHLIKTRGQQVTLRCSSQSGHNTVSWYQQALGQGPQFIFQYYREEENGRGNFPPRFSGLQFPNYSSELNVNALELDDSALYLCASSSPGPGELFFGEGSRLTVL.

This chain uses TRBV10-3 with TRBJ1-5; 8 bases align to TRBD1. The junction had 11 bases not matched to a gene; V was cut back by 6 bases and J by 7 bases. The CDR3 has 15 residues. Germline V gene lookup returns CDR1 ENHRY and CDR2 SYGVKD. CDR3 residues: CAISDESGGRQPQHF. CDR3 bases: TGTGCCATCAGCGACGAATCAGGGGGCAGGCAGCCCCAGCATTTT.

This chain uses TRBV19 with TRBJ1-2, with 8 positions matching TRBD1. Germline V gene sequence: CDR1 LNHDA, CDR2 SQIVND (reference sequence). CDR3 size: 15 residues. The V gene end was trimmed by 5 bases and the J gene end by 7 bases; junction bases not matched to a gene: 12. The CDR3 region has the DNA TGTGCCAGTAGTGGTTGGAAAAAGGACAGGGCTGGCTACACCTTC. It translates to CASSGWKKDRAGYTF.

DNA for the CDR3: TGTGCCAGCAGTTACCCAGGGTTTTATGGCTACACCTTC. Protein product: CASSYPGFYGYTF. The chain joins TRBV6-5 to TRBJ1-2, with D possibly being TRBD1 (5 bases). The CDR3 totals 13 residues. The V gene lost 2 bases and the J gene lost 5 bases, with 9 bases spanning the gap. Per germline, CDR1 MNHEY and CDR2 SVGAGI.

The CDR3 region is CAWSGFGDSPLHF. In DNA form, the CDR3 reads TGTGCCTGGAGTGGGTTCGGGGATTCACCCCTCCACTTT. V usage is TRBV30 and J usage is TRBJ1-6; D unclear. This CDR3 has 13 residues. Per germline, CDR1 GTSNPN and CDR2 SVGIG (reference sequence). The V end lost 1 base, the J end lost 8 bases, and 9 bases lay between the germline ends.

The rearrangement links TRBV19 to TRBJ2-7; 8 nucleotides agree with TRBD1. V lost 3 bases and J lost 1; bases outside the gene matches: 5. This CDR3 has 15 residues. Germline V gene data show CDR1 as LNHDA and CDR2 as SQIVND (reference sequence). The CDR3 reads CASSIPGTGSYEQYF. CDR3 coding DNA: TGTGCCAGTAGTATCCCCGGGACAGGATCCTACGAGCAGTACTTC.

CDR3 in DNA: TGTGCCAGCAGCGCAAACAGGGCTACTGAAGCTTTCTTT. Its protein product is CASSANRATEAFF. The chain recombines TRBV7-7 with TRBJ1-1, with D possibly TRBD1 on 6 matching bases. The CDR3 sequence is 13 residues long. Germline-derived CDR1 and CDR2 are SSHAT and FNYEAQ (reference sequence). V lost 5 bases and J 5 bases, leaving 12 bases between the germline ends. Based on the CDR3 plus reference TRBV7-7 and TRBJ1-1, the full variable domain is GAGVSQSPRYKVTKRGQDVTLRCDPISSHATLYWYQQALGQGPEFLTYFNYEAQPDKSGLPSDRFSAERPEGSISTLTIQRTEQRDSAMYRCASSANRATEAFFGQGTRLTVV.

V is TRBV7-2 and J is TRBJ2-2; TRBD1 matches 8 bases. Germline V gene sequence: CDR1 SGHTA, CDR2 FQGNSA. V gave up 1 base and J gave up 7 bases; unmatched junction bases: 8. This CDR3 region has 16 residues. The CDR3 bases are TGTGCCAGCAGCTTAGGGGGACAGGTCGTCGGCGGGGAGCTGTTTTTT. Its protein product is CASSLGGQVVGGELFF. Complete variable domain (other parts from reference TRBV7-2 and TRBJ2-2): GAGVSQSPSNKVTEKGKDVELRCDPISGHTALYWYRQSLGQGLEFLIYFQGNSAPDKSGLPSDRFSAERTGGSVSTLTIQRTQQEDSAVYLCASSLGGQVVGGELFFGEGSRLTVL.

This rearrangement joins TRBV14 to TRBJ2-1, with 8 bases fitting TRBD1. Per germline, CDR1 SGHDN and CDR2 FVKESK. V was pared by 4 bases and J by 0 bases, with 14 bases of the junction left unmatched. This CDR3 is built from 19 residues. CDR3 DNA: TGTGCCAGCAGCCTCACCGGACAGGGCCCCTCTAGCTCCTACAATGAGCAGTTCTTC. Translation gives CASSLTGQGPSSSYNEQFF.

The chain is built from TRBV6-7 and TRBJ2-7; TRBD2 matches at 11 bases. TRBV6-7 has ORF status, its function being uncertain. The CDR3 extends over 18 amino acids. V gave up 5 bases and J gave up 3 bases; unmatched junction bases: 15. The chain's CDR3 is CASSQSLAGGPESYEQYF. Here the CDR3 DNA reads TGTGCCAGCAGTCAGTCCTTAGCGGGGGGGCCGGAGAGCTACGAGCAGTACTTC.

This chain links TRBV11-3 with TRBJ2-3, with TRBD1 as a possible D gene (5 bases). This CDR3 is 14 amino acids long. Germline loops: CDR1 SGHNT, CDR2 YENEEA. V was trimmed by 5 bases and J by 10 bases, leaving 19 bases between them. CDR3 DNA: TGTGCCAGCAGCCCCAGGGAAACCTCTGTCGCGCAGTATTTT. Translating it yields CASSPRETSVAQYF.

This chain joins TRBV11-1 and TRBJ1-1; 7 nucleotides match TRBD1. CDR1 is SGHAT, CDR2 FQDESV, per germline (reference sequence). The CDR3 runs to 14 residues. V dropped 1 base and J dropped 4; count of bases not matched to a gene: 3. CDR3 sequence (DNA): TGTGCCAGCAGCTTAGAGGGGGCGAGCACTGAAGCTTTCTTT. Amino acids: CASSLEGASTEAFF.

The rearrangement links TRBV7-9 to TRBJ2-7; D may be TRBD1 (5 bases). The CDR3 is 14 residues long. Trimming removed 4 bases from V and 3 bases from J, with 13 bases in between. Germline assignment: CDR1 SEHNR and CDR2 FQNEAQ (reference sequence). The CDR3 is CASSSQGISYEQYF. CDR3 bases: TGTGCCAGCAGCTCCCAGGGTATCAGCTACGAGCAGTACTTC.

The V gene is TRBV5-1, the J gene TRBJ1-1; TRBD1 matches at 10 bases. CDR3 length: 18 residues. Germline-derived CDR1 and CDR2 are SGHRS and YFSETQ. The V gene end was trimmed by 2 bases and the J gene end by 6 bases; junction bases not matched to a gene: 16. The CDR3 nucleotides read TGCGCCAGCAGCTTCGAGGGCGCTTGGACAGGGGGGTTCGCTGAAGCTTTCTTT. Its translation is CASSFEGAWTGGFAEAFF.

The V gene is TRBV10-3, the J gene TRBJ1-2; a weak D match, TRBD1 (5 bases). The germline gives CDR1 ENHRY, CDR2 SYGVKD. Trimming took off 4 bases at V and 6 bases at J, with 18 bases between the two ends. CDR3 length equals 15 residues. The CDR3 protein is CAISADYQGRNGYTF. The DNA for the CDR3 is TGTGCCATCAGTGCGGACTACCAGGGTAGGAATGGCTACACCTTC.

This clone was observed once. This sequence joins TRBV6-5 and TRBJ2-2; D may be TRBD2 (5 bases). CDR1 is MNHEY, CDR2 SVGAGI, per germline. The CDR3 consists of 15 residues. Trimming removed 0 bases at V and 4 bases at J, with 9 bases between. The CDR3 DNA reads TGTGCCAGCAGTTACTCGCTAGCACGCACCGGGGAGCTGTTTTTT. Translation: CASSYSLARTGELFF.

The chain has TRBV18 and TRBJ1-5; TRBD1 aligns across 11 bases. The CDR3 is 16 amino acids. J gave up 3 bases and V 6 bases, and 7 bases lay outside the gene matches. Looked up from germline, CDR1 is KGHSH and CDR2 is LQKENI. This CDR3 is CASSLGTGGTNQPQHF. The CDR3 DNA is TGTGCCAGCTCCCTCGGGACAGGGGGAACCAATCAGCCCCAGCATTTT.

The chain combines TRBV19 with TRBJ2-7, with TRBD1 as a possible D gene (5 bases). Germline V gene data show CDR1 as LNHDA and CDR2 as SQIVND (reference sequence). The CDR3 is made up of 13 amino acids. Deletions cut 10 bases from V and 8 bases from J, with 21 bases between. The CDR3 DNA follows: TGTGCCACCCGTATTACCTTAACGGACAAGCAGTACTTC. This sequence encodes CATRITLTDKQYF.

This clone was found once. The chain is built from TRBV28 and TRBJ1-2; D remains ambiguous. The CDR3 sequence is 12 residues long. Germline V gene lookup returns CDR1 MDHEN and CDR2 SYDVKM. The V and J ends lost 3 bases and 8 bases respectively, with 10 bases between them. DNA of the CDR3: TGTGCCAGCAGTTTGGTGGCGGGGGGCTACACCTTC. Translating gives CASSLVAGGYTF.